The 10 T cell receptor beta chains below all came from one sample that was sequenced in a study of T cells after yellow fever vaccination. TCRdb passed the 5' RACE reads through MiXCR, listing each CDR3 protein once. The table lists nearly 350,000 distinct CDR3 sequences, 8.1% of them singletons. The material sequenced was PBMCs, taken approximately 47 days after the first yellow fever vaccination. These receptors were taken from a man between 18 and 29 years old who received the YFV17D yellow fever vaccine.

The CDR3 here is CANSSDMPSGGATDTQYF. In nucleotides, the CDR3 is TGTGCCAACAGCAGCGATATGCCCAGCGGGGGGGCTACAGATACGCAGTATTTT. The V call is TRBV12-3 or TRBV12-4, the J call TRBJ2-3, with 10 bases that match TRBD2. Germline trimming cut 10 bases from V and 3 bases from J; bases unmatched to any gene: 19. The CDR3 is 18 amino acids.

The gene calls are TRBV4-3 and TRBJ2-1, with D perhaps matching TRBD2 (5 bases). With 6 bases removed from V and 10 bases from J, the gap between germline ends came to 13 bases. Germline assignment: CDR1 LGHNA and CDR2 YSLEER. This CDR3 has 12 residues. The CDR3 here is CASSLQRGEQFF. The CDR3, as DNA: TGCGCCAGCAGTCTACAACGGGGAGAGCAGTTCTTC.

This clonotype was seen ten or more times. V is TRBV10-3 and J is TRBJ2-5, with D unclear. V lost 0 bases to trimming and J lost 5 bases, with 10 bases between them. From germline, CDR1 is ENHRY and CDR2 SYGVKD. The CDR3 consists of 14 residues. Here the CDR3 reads CAISESRVLETQYF. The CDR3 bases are TGTGCCATCAGTGAGTCGCGTGTGTTGGAGACCCAGTACTTC.

CDR3 amino acids: CASSQPDRNIQYF. The CDR3 nucleotides read TGTGCCAGCAGTCAACCGGACAGAAACATTCAGTACTTC. The chain combines TRBV28 with TRBJ2-4; TRBD1 is a possible D gene (6 bases). CDR1 MDHEN and CDR2 SYDVKM come from the germline V gene. The CDR3 is 13 amino acids. Trimming stripped 5 bases from V and 6 bases from J, with 11 bases between.

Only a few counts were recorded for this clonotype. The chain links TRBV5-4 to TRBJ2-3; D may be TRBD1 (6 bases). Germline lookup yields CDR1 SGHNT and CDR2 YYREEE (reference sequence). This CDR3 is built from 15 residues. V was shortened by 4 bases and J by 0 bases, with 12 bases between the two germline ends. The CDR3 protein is CASSQQGYSTDTQYF. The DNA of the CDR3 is TGTGCCAGCAGCCAACAGGGTTACAGCACAGATACGCAGTATTTT.

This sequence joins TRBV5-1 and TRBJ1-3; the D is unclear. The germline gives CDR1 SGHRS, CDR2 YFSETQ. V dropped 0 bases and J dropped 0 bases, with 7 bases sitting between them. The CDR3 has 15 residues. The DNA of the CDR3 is TGCGCCAGCAGCTTGGGGAGGAACTCTGGAAACACCATATATTTT. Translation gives CASSLGRNSGNTIYF.

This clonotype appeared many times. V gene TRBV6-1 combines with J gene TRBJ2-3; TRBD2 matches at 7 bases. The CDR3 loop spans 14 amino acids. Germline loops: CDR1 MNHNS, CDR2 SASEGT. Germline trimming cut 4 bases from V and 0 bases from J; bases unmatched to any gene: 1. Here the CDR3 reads CASSGAGSTDTQYF. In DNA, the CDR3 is TGTGCCAGCAGTGGAGCGGGGAGCACAGATACGCAGTATTTT.

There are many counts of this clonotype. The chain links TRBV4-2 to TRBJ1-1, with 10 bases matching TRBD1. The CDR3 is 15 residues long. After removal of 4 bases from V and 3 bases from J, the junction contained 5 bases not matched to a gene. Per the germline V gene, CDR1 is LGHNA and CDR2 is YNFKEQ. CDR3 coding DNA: TGTGCCAGCAGCCCGACAGGGGGCGAGGACACTGAAGCTTTCTTT. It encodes CASSPTGGEDTEAFF.

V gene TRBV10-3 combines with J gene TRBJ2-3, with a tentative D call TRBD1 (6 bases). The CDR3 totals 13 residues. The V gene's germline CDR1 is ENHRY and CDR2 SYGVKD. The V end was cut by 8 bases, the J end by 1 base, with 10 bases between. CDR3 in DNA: TGTGCCATCGGGGACAAACGCACAGATACGCAGTATTTT. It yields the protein CAIGDKRTDTQYF.

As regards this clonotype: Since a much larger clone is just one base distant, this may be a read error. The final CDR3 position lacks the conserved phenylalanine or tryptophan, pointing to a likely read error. This chain's CDR3 is CASSLGTGQPQHS. The CDR3 DNA is TGTGCCAGCAGCTTGGGAACCGGGCAGCCCCAGCATTCT. The J gene is TRBJ1-5, the V gene TRBV7-8; D unclear. The CDR3 spans 13 residues. The germline CDR1 and CDR2 sequences are SGHVS and FQNEAQ. V gave up 3 bases and J gave up 7 bases, with 10 bases separating them.